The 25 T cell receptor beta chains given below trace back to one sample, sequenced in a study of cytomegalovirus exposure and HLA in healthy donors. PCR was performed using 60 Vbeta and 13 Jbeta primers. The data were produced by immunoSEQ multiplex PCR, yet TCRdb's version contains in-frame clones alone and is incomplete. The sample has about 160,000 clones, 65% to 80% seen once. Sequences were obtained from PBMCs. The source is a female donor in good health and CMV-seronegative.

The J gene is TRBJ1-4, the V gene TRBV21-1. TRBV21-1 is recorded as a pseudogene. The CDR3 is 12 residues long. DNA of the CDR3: TGTGCCAGGGGGGGGGCTCTTGAAAAACTGTTTTTT. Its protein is CARGGALEKLFF.

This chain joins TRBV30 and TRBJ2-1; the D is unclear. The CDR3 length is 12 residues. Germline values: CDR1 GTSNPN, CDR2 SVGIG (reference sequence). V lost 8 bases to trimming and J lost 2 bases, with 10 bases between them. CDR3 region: CALAVAYNEQFF. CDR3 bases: TGTGCCCTTGCGGTTGCCTACAATGAGCAGTTCTTC.

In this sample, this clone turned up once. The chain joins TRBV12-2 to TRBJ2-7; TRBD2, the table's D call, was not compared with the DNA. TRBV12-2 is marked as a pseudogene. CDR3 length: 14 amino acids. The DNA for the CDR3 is TGTGCAAGTCGCTTAGCGCGGGACCAAGGCCTGCAGTACTTC. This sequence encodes CASRLARDQGLQYF.

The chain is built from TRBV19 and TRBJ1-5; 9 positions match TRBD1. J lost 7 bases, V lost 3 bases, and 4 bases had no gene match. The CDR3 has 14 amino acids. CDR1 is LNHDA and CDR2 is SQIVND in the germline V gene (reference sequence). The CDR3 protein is CASSIEDRGQPQHF. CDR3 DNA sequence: TGTGCCAGTAGTATCGAGGACAGGGGACAGCCCCAGCATTTT. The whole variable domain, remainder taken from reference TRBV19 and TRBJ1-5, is DGGITQSPKYLFRKEGQNVTLSCEQNLNHDAMYWYRQDPGQGLRLIYYSQIVNDFQKGDIAEGYSVSREKKESFPLTVTSAQKNPTAFYLCASSIEDRGQPQHFGDGTRLSIL.

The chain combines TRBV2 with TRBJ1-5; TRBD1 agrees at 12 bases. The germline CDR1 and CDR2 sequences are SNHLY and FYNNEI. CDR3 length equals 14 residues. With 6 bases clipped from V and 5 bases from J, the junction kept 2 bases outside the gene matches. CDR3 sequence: CASSRDRGHQPQHF. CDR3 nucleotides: TGTGCCAGCAGCCGGGACAGGGGGCATCAGCCCCAGCATTTT.

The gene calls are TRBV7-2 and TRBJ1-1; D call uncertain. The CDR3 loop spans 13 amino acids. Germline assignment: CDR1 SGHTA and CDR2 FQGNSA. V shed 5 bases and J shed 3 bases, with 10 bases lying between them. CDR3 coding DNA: TGTGCCAGCAGCAGCCGGGGATACACTGAAGCTTTCTTT. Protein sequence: CASSSRGYTEAFF.

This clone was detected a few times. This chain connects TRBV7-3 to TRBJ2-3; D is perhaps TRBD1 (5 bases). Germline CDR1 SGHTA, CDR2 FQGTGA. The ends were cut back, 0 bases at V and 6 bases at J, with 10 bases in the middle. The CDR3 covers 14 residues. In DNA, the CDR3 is TGTGCCAGCAGCTTAACGGGGCCCCTTGATACGCAGTATTTT. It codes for CASSLTGPLDTQYF.

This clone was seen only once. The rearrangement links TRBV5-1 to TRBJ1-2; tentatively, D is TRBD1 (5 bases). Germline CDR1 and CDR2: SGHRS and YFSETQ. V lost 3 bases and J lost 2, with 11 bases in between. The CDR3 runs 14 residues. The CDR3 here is CASSWTSGNYGYTF. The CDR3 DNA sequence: TGCGCCAGCAGCTGGACGTCAGGGAACTATGGCTACACCTTC. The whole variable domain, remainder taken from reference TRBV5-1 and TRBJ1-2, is KAGVTQTPRYLIKTRGQQVTLSCSPISGHRSVSWYQQTPGQGLQFLFEYFSETQRNKGNFPGRFSGRQFSNSRSEMNVSTLELGDSALYLCASSWTSGNYGYTFGSGTRLTVV.

The CDR3 spells CASSLGQGEGYTF. In DNA form, the CDR3 reads TGTGCCAGCAGCTTGGGACAGGGGGAGGGCTACACCTTC. The chain recombines TRBV7-9 with TRBJ1-2; 11 bases match TRBD1. V was clipped by 3 bases and J by 8 bases; unmatched bases: 2. The germline V gene has CDR1 SEHNR and CDR2 FQNEAQ (reference sequence). This CDR3 has 13 residues.

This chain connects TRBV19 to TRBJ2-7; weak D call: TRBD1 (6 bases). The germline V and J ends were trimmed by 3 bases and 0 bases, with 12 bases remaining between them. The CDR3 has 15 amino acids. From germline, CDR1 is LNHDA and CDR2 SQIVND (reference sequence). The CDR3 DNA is TGTGCCAGTAGTATGTCAGGGGAGAGCTCCTACGAGCAGTACTTC. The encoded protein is CASSMSGESSYEQYF. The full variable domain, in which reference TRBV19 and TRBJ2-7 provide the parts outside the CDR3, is DGGITQSPKYLFRKEGQNVTLSCEQNLNHDAMYWYRQDPGQGLRLIYYSQIVNDFQKGDIAEGYSVSREKKESFPLTVTSAQKNPTAFYLCASSMSGESSYEQYFGPGTRLTVT.

The CDR3 DNA is TGTGCCAGCAGTCCCTATAGCGGGAGGAATGAGCAGTTCTTC. Its protein is CASSPYSGRNEQFF. The rearrangement links TRBV6-5 to TRBJ2-1; 10 bases match TRBD2. The ends lost 5 bases at V and 7 bases at J; junction bases unmatched: 5. This CDR3 contains 14 residues. Germline V gives CDR1 MNHEY, CDR2 SVGAGI.

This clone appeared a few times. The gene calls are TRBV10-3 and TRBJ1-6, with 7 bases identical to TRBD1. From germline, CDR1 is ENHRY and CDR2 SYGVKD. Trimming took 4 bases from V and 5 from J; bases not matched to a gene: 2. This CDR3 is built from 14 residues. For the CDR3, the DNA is TGTGCCATCAGTGGGGGACAGAATAATTCACCCCTCCACTTT. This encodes CAISGGQNNSPLHF.

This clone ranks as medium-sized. CDR3 bases: TGCGCCAGCAGCTCGGGACAGGGGGCCGGCACTGAAGCTTTCTTT. As protein: CASSSGQGAGTEAFF. The rearrangement joins TRBV5-1 to TRBJ1-1; 12 nucleotides align to TRBD1. V gave up 3 bases and J gave up 4 bases; unmatched junction bases: 4. Germline values: CDR1 SGHRS, CDR2 YFSETQ. The CDR3 runs to 15 residues.

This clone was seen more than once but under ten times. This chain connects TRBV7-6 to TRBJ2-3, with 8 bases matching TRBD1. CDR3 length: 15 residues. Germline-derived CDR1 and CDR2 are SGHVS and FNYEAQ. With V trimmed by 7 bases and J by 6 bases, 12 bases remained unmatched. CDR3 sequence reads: CASTSQGALLDTQYF. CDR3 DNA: TGTGCCAGCACCTCTCAGGGGGCGCTTCTGGATACGCAGTATTTT.

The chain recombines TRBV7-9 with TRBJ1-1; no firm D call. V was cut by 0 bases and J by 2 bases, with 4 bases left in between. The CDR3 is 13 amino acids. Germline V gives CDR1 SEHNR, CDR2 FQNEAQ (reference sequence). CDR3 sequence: CASSLAYNTEAFF. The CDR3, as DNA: TGTGCCAGCAGCTTAGCTTATAACACTGAAGCTTTCTTT.

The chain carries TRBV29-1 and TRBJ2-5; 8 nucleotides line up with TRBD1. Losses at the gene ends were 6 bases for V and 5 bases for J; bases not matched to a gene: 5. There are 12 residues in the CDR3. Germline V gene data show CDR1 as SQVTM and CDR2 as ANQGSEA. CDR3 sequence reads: CSVEDRAETQYF. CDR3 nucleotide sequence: TGCAGCGTAGAGGACAGGGCTGAGACCCAGTACTTC.

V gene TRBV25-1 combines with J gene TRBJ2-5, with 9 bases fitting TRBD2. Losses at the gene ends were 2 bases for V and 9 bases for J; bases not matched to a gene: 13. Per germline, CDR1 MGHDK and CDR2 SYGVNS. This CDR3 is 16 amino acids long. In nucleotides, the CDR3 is TGTGCCAGCAGTGAAGCCGGCGGGGGGGTCGACGGGCCCCAGTACTTC. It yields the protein CASSEAGGGVDGPQYF. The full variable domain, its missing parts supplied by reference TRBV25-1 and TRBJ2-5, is EADIYQTPRYLVIGTGKKITLECSQTMGHDKMYWYQQDPGMELHLIHYSYGVNSTEKGDLSSESTVSRIRTEHFPLTLESARPSHTSQYLCASSEAGGGVDGPQYFGPGTRLLVL.

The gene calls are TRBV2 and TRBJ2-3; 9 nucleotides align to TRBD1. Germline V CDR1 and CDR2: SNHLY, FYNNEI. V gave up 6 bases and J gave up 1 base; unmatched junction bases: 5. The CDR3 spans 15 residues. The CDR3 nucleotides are TGTGCCAGCAGCACCCGGACAGGGGGCACAGATACGCAGTATTTT. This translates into CASSTRTGGTDTQYF.

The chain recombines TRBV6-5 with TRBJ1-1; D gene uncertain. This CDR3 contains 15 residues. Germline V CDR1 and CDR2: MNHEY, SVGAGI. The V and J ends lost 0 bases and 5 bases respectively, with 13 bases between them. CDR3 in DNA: TGTGCCAGCAGTTACTCCGGGGAGGGATGGACTGAAGCTTTCTTT. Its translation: CASSYSGEGWTEAFF.

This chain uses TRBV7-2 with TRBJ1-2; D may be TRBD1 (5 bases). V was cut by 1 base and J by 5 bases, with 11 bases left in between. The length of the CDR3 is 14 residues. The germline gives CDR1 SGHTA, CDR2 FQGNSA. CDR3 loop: CASSLVVAGYGYTF. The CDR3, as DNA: TGTGCCAGCAGCTTAGTAGTGGCAGGGTATGGCTACACCTTC.

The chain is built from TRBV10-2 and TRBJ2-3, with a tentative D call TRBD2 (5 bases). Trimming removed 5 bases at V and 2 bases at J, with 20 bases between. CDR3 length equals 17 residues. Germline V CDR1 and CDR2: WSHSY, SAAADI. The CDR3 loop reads CASSRGIPVRITDTQYF. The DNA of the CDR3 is TGCGCCAGCAGTCGGGGAATACCTGTACGAATCACAGATACGCAGTATTTT.

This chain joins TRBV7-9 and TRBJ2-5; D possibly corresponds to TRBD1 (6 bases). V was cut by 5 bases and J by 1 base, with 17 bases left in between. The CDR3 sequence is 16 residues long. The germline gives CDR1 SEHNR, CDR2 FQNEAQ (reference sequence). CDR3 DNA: TGTGCCAGCAGCCCCCGGCTGGGGGCATTCCAAGAGACCCAGTACTTC. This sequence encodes CASSPRLGAFQETQYF. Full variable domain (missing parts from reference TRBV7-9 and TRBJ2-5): DTGVSQNPRHKITKRGQNVTFRCDPISEHNRLYWYRQTLGQGPEFLTYFQNEAQLEKSRLLSDRFSAERPKGSFSTLEIQRTEQGDSAMYLCASSPRLGAFQETQYFGPGTRLLVL.

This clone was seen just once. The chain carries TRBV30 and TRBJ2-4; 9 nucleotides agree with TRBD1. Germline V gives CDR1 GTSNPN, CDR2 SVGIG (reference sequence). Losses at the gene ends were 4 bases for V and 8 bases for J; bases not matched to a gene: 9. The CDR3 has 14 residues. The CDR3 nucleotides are TGTGCCTGGACTATGGGACAGGGAAGAGACATTCAGTACTTC. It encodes CAWTMGQGRDIQYF.

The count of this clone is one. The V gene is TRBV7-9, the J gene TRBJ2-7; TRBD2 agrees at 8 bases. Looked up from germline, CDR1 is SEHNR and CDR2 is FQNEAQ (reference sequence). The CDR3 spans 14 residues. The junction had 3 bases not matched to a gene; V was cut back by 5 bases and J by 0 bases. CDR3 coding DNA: TGTGCCAGCAGCCCCCGGGGGGGCTCCTACGAGCAGTACTTC. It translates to CASSPRGGSYEQYF.

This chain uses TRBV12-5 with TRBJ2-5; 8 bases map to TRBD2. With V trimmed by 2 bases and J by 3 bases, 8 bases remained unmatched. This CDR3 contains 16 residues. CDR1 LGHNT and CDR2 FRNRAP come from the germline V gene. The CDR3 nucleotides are TGTGCTAGTGGTTTGATCGGTAGCGGGATTAAAGAGACCCAGTACTTC. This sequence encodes CASGLIGSGIKETQYF.